The T cell receptor (beta chain) under discussion was sequenced for a study of T cell responses to AZD1222 COVID-19 vaccine. Study results and limitations: The breadth and depth of Spike-specific TCRs increased once two AZD1222 doses had been given. There were mostly white British donors and more females than males, and clonal diversity was possibly underestimated. Baseline seropositivity occurred in only a handful of AZD1222 recipients. Scientists sampled the repertoires only once the peak T cell response had passed.

Trimming shortened V by 4 bases and J by 5 bases, and 15 bases separated the two germline ends. Per the germline V gene, CDR1 is SQVTM and CDR2 is ANQGSEA. The CDR3 is 13 amino acids. Assay: immunoSEQ multiplex PCR; the TCRdb copy retains only in-frame clones and omits some. This sample carries under 150,000 clones, with around 2.4% going to the ten biggest clones. Remarks on this clone: Its antigen is unknown.

The sequencing input was peripheral blood. This receptor was obtained from an adult in good health. This chain joins TRBV29-1 and TRBJ2-7; D is perhaps TRBD2 (5 bases). The CDR3 sequence is CSVAAGPGNEQYF. CDR3 DNA: TGCAGCGTTGCTGCAGGTCCGGGGAACGAGCAGTACTTC.